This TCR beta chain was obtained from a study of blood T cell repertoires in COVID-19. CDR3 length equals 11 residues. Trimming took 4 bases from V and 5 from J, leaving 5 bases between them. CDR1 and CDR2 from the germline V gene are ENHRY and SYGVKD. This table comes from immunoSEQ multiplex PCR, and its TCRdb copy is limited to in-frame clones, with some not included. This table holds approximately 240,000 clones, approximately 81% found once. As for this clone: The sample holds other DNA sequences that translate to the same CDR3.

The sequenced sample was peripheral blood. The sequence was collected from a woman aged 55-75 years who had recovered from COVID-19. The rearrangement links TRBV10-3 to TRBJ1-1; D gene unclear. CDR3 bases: TGTGCCATCAGTGGAGATACTGAAGCTTTCTTT. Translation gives CAISGDTEAFF.